This TCR beta chain was sequenced during a study of monozygotic twins with inflammatory bowel disease. Per the germline V gene, CDR1 is DFQATT and CDR2 is SNEGSKA (reference sequence). The CDR3 runs to 12 residues. TCRdb reprocessed the 5' RACE reads, keeping one entry per CDR3 protein, no DNA. The sample table includes 400,000 or so distinct CDR3 sequences. As for this clonotype: The antigen is not known.

Points from the study as a whole: Twin concordance left repertoire similarity unchanged, with limited power a possible explanation for this lack of difference. IBD patients share fewer clonotypes with other people than healthy twins do, especially with disease activity.

T cells were not sorted, and total RNA was isolated straight from whole blood. The clonotype was recovered from a human donor with ulcerative colitis or Crohn's disease, or a healthy co-twin of an affected twin (not recorded which). Source material: blood. The chain uses TRBV20-1 and TRBJ1-1. CDR3 amino acids: CSAGGRATEAFF.